Sequencing of this T cell receptor (beta chain) was carried out in a study of shared clonotypes between healthy human individuals. Study background: The donors, two women and three men, were aged 18 to 49.

Splitting of each subset's genomic DNA was done evenly across several immunoSEQ plates. Generated by immunoSEQ multiplex PCR, the TCRdb table keeps only in-frame clones and is missing some. The sample includes some 500,000 clones, almost 97% of them seen just once. Division of CD4+ cells produced a CD45RA+ naive subset and a CD45RA-negative memory subset. Sequences were obtained from naive CD4+ T cells sorted from blood. Subset meaning: CD45RA+ positively selected. The source is a woman aged 30 to 39 in good health.

The CDR3 DNA follows: TGTGCCAGCGGGCGGGAGGAGGAAGATACGCAGTATTTT. Its protein is CASGREEEDTQYF. J is TRBJ2-3 and V is TRBV27; 8 bases are a match to TRBD2. Germline CDR1 and CDR2: MNHEY and SMNVEV (reference sequence). V shed 8 bases, J shed 5 bases, and the junction held 6 bases outside the gene matches. The CDR3 consists of 13 residues.